A single sample is the source of the 30 T cell receptor beta chains below, sequenced in a study of blood T cell repertoires in COVID-19. The repertoire was sequenced with immunoSEQ multiplex PCR; TCRdb's copy has only in-frame clones and lacks some. The sample carries roughly 380,000 clones, about four fifths recorded once. Sequenced material: peripheral blood. The receptors were sampled from a human donor with acute or convalescent COVID-19. The donor label of this sample is uncertain.

The chain recombines TRBV25-1 with TRBJ2-5; the match to TRBD2 covers 9 bases. The CDR3 has 15 amino acids. V lost 5 bases and J lost 1; bases outside the gene matches: 5. CDR1 is MGHDK and CDR2 is SYGVNS in the germline V gene. CDR3 nucleotides: TGTGCCAGCAGTAGGGTGACTAGCGGCCAAGAGACCCAGTACTTC. Translating gives CASSRVTSGQETQYF.

The rearrangement links TRBV29-1 to TRBJ2-2, with 9 bases that match TRBD1. The CDR3 covers 15 residues. Trimming cost V 6 bases and J 6 bases; bases outside gene matches: 11. CDR1 is SQVTM and CDR2 is ANQGSEA in the germline V gene. CDR3 amino acids: CSVDSGTGMPGELFF. Written as DNA, the CDR3 is TGCAGCGTAGATTCCGGGACAGGGATGCCCGGGGAGCTGTTTTTT.

The rearrangement links TRBV4-1 to TRBJ2-7; 10 bases line up with TRBD2. Trimming took 0 bases from V and 5 from J; bases not matched to a gene: 4. Germline loops: CDR1 MGHRA, CDR2 YSYEKL. The CDR3 consists of 15 residues. DNA of the CDR3: TGCGCCAGCAGCCAAGAAAGCGGGAGGGCCAACGAGCAGTACTTC. It translates to CASSQESGRANEQYF.

The V gene is TRBV4-1, the J gene TRBJ2-5, with D perhaps matching TRBD2 (5 bases). The CDR3 totals 14 residues. Germline V gene sequence: CDR1 MGHRA, CDR2 YSYEKL. V was shortened by 4 bases and J by 0 bases, with 9 bases between the two germline ends. The CDR3, as DNA: TGCGCCAGCAGCCCGAGGGTTCACCAAGAGACCCAGTACTTC. Amino acid sequence: CASSPRVHQETQYF.

The V and J genes are TRBV18 and TRBJ1-6; D remains unclear. Germline V gene data show CDR1 as KGHSH and CDR2 as LQKENI. This CDR3 has 15 amino acids. V lost 0 bases and J lost 6, with 9 bases in between. The CDR3 sequence is CASSPPPGFNSPLHF. The CDR3 DNA follows: TGTGCCAGCTCACCACCTCCGGGTTTTAATTCACCCCTCCACTTT. The whole variable domain, remainder taken from reference TRBV18 and TRBJ1-6, is NAGVMQNPRHLVRRRGQEARLRCSPMKGHSHVYWYRQLPEEGLKFMVYLQKENIIDESGMPKERFSAEFPKEGPSILRIQQVVRGDSAAYFCASSPPPGFNSPLHFGNGTRLTVT.

The chain carries TRBV18 and TRBJ2-2, with 12 bases identical to TRBD2. The CDR3 totals 16 residues. CDR1 KGHSH and CDR2 LQKENI come from the germline V gene. Unmatched junction bases numbered 1, after V lost 1 base and J lost 4 bases. The CDR3 region is CASSPQTSGGTGELFF. CDR3 DNA sequence: TGTGCCAGCTCACCACAGACTAGCGGGGGCACCGGGGAGCTGTTTTTT.

The V call is TRBV6-5, the J call TRBJ2-1, with 7 bases fitting TRBD1. The CDR3 sequence is 15 residues long. Germline V CDR1 and CDR2: MNHEY, SVGAGI. V was clipped by 6 bases and J by 5 bases; unmatched bases: 10. The CDR3 region has the DNA TGTGCCAGCAGAACAGGGGTCCGTCTTGACAATGAGCAGTTCTTC. It specifies CASRTGVRLDNEQFF.

The genes are TRBV7-6 and TRBJ2-5, with 9 bases lining up with TRBD1. The J segment lost 4 bases and the V segment lost 5 bases, leaving 8 bases of the junction unmatched. Germline V gene lookup returns CDR1 SGHVS and CDR2 FNYEAQ. The CDR3 is made up of 15 amino acids. CDR3 coding DNA: TGTGCCAGCAGCCCCCGGGACAGGGATTTAGAGACCCAGTACTTC. Its translation is CASSPRDRDLETQYF.

This chain uses TRBV25-1 with TRBJ1-4, with a tentative D call TRBD1 (5 bases). The V end was cut by 3 bases, the J end by 3 bases, with 11 bases between. The V gene's germline CDR1 is MGHDK and CDR2 SYGVNS. This CDR3 has 15 amino acids. The CDR3 is CASSDSGLANEKLFF. CDR3 DNA: TGTGCCAGCAGTGATTCAGGGTTAGCTAATGAAAAACTGTTTTTT.

This rearrangement joins TRBV5-1 to TRBJ1-4; D is unclear. The V and J ends lost 4 bases and 3 bases respectively, with 16 bases between them. This CDR3 contains 16 residues. Germline V gives CDR1 SGHRS, CDR2 YFSETQ. CDR3 sequence (DNA): TGCGCCAGCAGCACCCTTCCGGGGAGGTCTAATGAAAAACTGTTTTTT. Translating it yields CASSTLPGRSNEKLFF.

The V gene is TRBV6-5, the J gene TRBJ1-2, with D perhaps matching TRBD1 (5 bases). CDR1 and CDR2 from the germline V gene are MNHEY and SVGAGI. V dropped 6 bases and J dropped 8 bases, with 10 bases sitting between them. This CDR3 spans 11 amino acids. For the CDR3, the DNA is TGTGCCAGCAGACAGGCTATGGGCTACACCTTC. This codes for CASRQAMGYTF.

The CDR3 DNA is TGTGCCAGCAGTCTAGGACGAGGGGGCGAGCAGTACTTC. Translation: CASSLGRGGEQYF. The chain links TRBV28 to TRBJ2-7, with a weak D call TRBD1 (6 bases). From germline, CDR1 is MDHEN and CDR2 SYDVKM. Trimming took 5 bases from V and 6 from J, leaving 14 bases between them. This CDR3 has 13 amino acids.

The rearrangement uses TRBV19 and TRBJ2-3; D unclear. Germline loops: CDR1 LNHDA, CDR2 SQIVND (reference sequence). V lost 2 bases and J lost 4, with 13 bases in between. The CDR3 runs to 15 residues. The CDR3: CASSISQLKADTQYF. The CDR3 DNA reads as TGTGCCAGTAGTATATCCCAACTAAAGGCAGATACGCAGTATTTT. The full variable domain, rest sourced from reference TRBV19 and TRBJ2-3, is DGGITQSPKYLFRKEGQNVTLSCEQNLNHDAMYWYRQDPGQGLRLIYYSQIVNDFQKGDIAEGYSVSREKKESFPLTVTSAQKNPTAFYLCASSISQLKADTQYFGPGTRLTVL.

This chain joins TRBV19 and TRBJ2-3; TRBD1 aligns across 9 bases. V dropped 10 bases and J dropped 3; count of bases not matched to a gene: 8. CDR3 length equals 14 residues. Germline V gene data show CDR1 as LNHDA and CDR2 as SQIVND (reference sequence). The CDR3 region has the DNA TGTGCCACTGACAGGGGGGGCCGTACAGATACGCAGTATTTT. Protein sequence: CATDRGGRTDTQYF.

The J gene is TRBJ2-7, the V gene TRBV27; 8 bases agree with TRBD2. V trimming: 5 bases; J trimming: 0 bases; junction bases outside the gene matches: 0. The CDR3 contains 13 residues. CDR1 is MNHEY, CDR2 SMNVEV, per germline (reference sequence). The CDR3 loop reads CASSSGSSYEQYF. CDR3 nucleotide sequence: TGTGCCAGCAGTAGCGGGAGCTCCTACGAGCAGTACTTC.

The V gene is TRBV7-9, the J gene TRBJ1-1; tentatively, D is TRBD1 (6 bases). Trimming took off 8 bases at V and 0 bases at J, with 16 bases between the two ends. This CDR3 contains 15 residues. CDR1 and CDR2 (germline): SEHNR, FQNEAQ (reference sequence). CDR3: CASLGQLALNTEAFF. The CDR3 DNA follows: TGTGCCAGCCTCGGACAGTTAGCTTTGAACACTGAAGCTTTCTTT.

The sample holds a few counts of this clone. The rearrangement joins TRBV27 to TRBJ2-3; D may be TRBD2 (5 bases). Per the germline V gene, CDR1 is MNHEY and CDR2 is SMNVEV (reference sequence). With 6 bases removed from V and 7 bases from J, the gap between germline ends came to 8 bases. This CDR3 is built from 11 residues. This CDR3 is CASSPGYTQYF. CDR3 sequence (DNA): TGTGCCAGCAGCCCGGGGTATACGCAGTATTTT.

The genes are TRBV7-2 and TRBJ2-1; TRBD1 might be the D (7 bases). Between the trimmed V and J ends, which lost 5 bases and 5 bases, there was a span of 16 bases. CDR3 length equals 15 residues. Germline CDR1 reads SGHTA; CDR2 reads FQGNSA. The CDR3 DNA reads TGTGCCAGCAGCCCAGGGGGTAGCGGAAACAATGAGCAGTTCTTC. It encodes CASSPGGSGNNEQFF.

V and J are TRBV21-1 and TRBJ1-5; the table's D call, TRBD1, was not checked against the DNA. TRBV21-1 is recorded as a pseudogene. The length of the CDR3 is 20 residues. CDR3 loop: CASSSKQGAGPTFGNQPQHF. In DNA, the CDR3 is TGTGCCAGCAGCAGCAAACAGGGGGCAGGCCCCACTTTCGGCAATCAGCCCCAGCATTTT.

The sample holds a few counts of this clone. Here the CDR3 reads CASSVFGGTEAFF. The CDR3, as DNA: TGTGCCAGCAGCGTATTCGGGGGAACTGAAGCTTTCTTT. The chain joins TRBV9 to TRBJ1-1, with D perhaps TRBD1 (5 bases). Deletions cut 1 base from V and 5 bases from J, with 9 bases between. CDR3 size: 13 residues. Germline lookup yields CDR1 SGDLS and CDR2 YYNGEE.

J is TRBJ1-2 and V is TRBV5-5; D remains unclear. CDR3 length: 13 residues. Deletions cut 4 bases from V and 1 base from J, with 8 bases between. Germline CDR1 SGHKS, CDR2 YYEKEE (reference sequence). The CDR3 spells CASSHGVNYGYTF. CDR3 in DNA: TGTGCCAGCAGCCACGGTGTTAACTATGGCTACACCTTC. The full variable domain, rest sourced from reference TRBV5-5 and TRBJ1-2, is DAGVTQSPTHLIKTRGQQVTLRCSPISGHKSVSWYQQVLGQGPQFIFQYYEKEERGRGNFPDRFSARQFPNYSSELNVNALLLGDSALYLCASSHGVNYGYTFGSGTRLTVV.

V and J are TRBV5-1 and TRBJ2-5; 8 bases fit TRBD2. The CDR3 is 15 residues long. The germline V gene has CDR1 SGHRS and CDR2 YFSETQ. V was clipped by 3 bases and J by 5 bases; unmatched bases: 9. As DNA, the CDR3 is TGCGCCAGCAGCTCGGCACTAGCGGTCGCGGAGACCCAGTACTTC. This encodes CASSSALAVAETQYF.

In DNA form, the CDR3 reads TGTGCCAGCTCACTTCGACAGACTAGCAATCAGCCCCAGCATTTT. Translated, it gives CASSLRQTSNQPQHF. The gene calls are TRBV18 and TRBJ1-5; the D gene is possibly TRBD1 (5 bases). The V end lost 4 bases, the J end lost 0 bases, and 10 bases lay between the germline ends. This CDR3 region has 15 residues. Looked up from germline, CDR1 is KGHSH and CDR2 is LQKENI. Full variable domain (outside the CDR3, taken from reference TRBV18 and TRBJ1-5): NAGVMQNPRHLVRRRGQEARLRCSPMKGHSHVYWYRQLPEEGLKFMVYLQKENIIDESGMPKERFSAEFPKEGPSILRIQQVVRGDSAAYFCASSLRQTSNQPQHFGDGTRLSIL.

The chain recombines TRBV30 with TRBJ2-1, with a weak D call TRBD2 (5 bases). The CDR3 covers 15 residues. Germline lookup yields CDR1 GTSNPN and CDR2 SVGIG (reference sequence). Trimming took 3 bases from V and 7 from J, leaving 19 bases between them. The CDR3 reads CAWRAAVTRQNEQFF. Written as DNA, the CDR3 is TGTGCCTGGAGGGCAGCGGTTACCCGGCAGAATGAGCAGTTCTTC.

This chain links TRBV6-2 or TRBV6-3 with TRBJ1-1; 10 bases align to TRBD1. Germline CDR1 MNHEY, CDR2 SVGEGT. This CDR3 has 14 amino acids. V lost 5 bases, J lost 6 bases, and 6 bases stayed unmatched. In DNA, the CDR3 is TGTGCCAGCAGTCCCGGGACAGGGGTAGCTGAAGCTTTCTTT. Translation gives CASSPGTGVAEAFF.

This rearrangement joins TRBV23-1 to TRBJ1-5; D is unresolved. TRBV23-1 is known as an ORF, though its function is uncertain. This CDR3 is 16 amino acids long. Trimming removed 3 bases at V and 2 bases at J, with 14 bases between. CDR3: CASSQPSSVGNQPQHF. CDR3 sequence (DNA): TGCGCCAGCAGTCAGCCCTCTTCGGTGGGCAATCAGCCCCAGCATTTT.

The sample holds one count of this clone. The V gene is TRBV7-9, the J gene TRBJ2-7, with 9 bases aligning to TRBD1. CDR1 is SEHNR, CDR2 FQNEAQ, per germline (reference sequence). The V gene end was trimmed by 8 bases and the J gene end by 8 bases; junction bases not matched to a gene: 13. The CDR3 is 14 residues long. This CDR3 reads CASGGTGSLPKQYF. CDR3 DNA: TGTGCCAGCGGGGGGACAGGGAGTTTGCCGAAGCAGTACTTC.

The chain combines TRBV7-8 with TRBJ2-5; D ambiguous. The CDR3 totals 12 residues. The germline CDR1 and CDR2 sequences are SGHVS and FQNEAQ. The ends were cut back, 5 bases at V and 4 bases at J, with 8 bases in the middle. In nucleotides, the CDR3 is TGTGCCAGCAGCCTTGCGCGAGAGACCCAGTACTTC. It yields the protein CASSLARETQYF.

The V and J genes are TRBV6-2 or TRBV6-3 and TRBJ1-2, with a weak D call TRBD1 (5 bases). The CDR3 covers 14 residues. Trimming left V 0 bases short and J 4 bases short, with 9 bases between. Germline CDR1 is MNHEY and CDR2 is SVGEGT. The CDR3, as DNA: TGTGCCAGCAGTTACTCCGGACAAATCTATGGCTACACCTTC. Residues: CASSYSGQIYGYTF.

J is TRBJ1-4 and V is TRBV4-2; D not certain. V shed 3 bases and J shed 0 bases, with 5 bases lying between them. The germline CDR1 and CDR2 sequences are LGHNA and YNFKEQ. This CDR3 region has 14 residues. The CDR3 reads CASSQSTTNEKLFF. The CDR3 DNA sequence: TGTGCCAGCAGCCAGAGTACAACTAATGAAAAACTGTTTTTT.